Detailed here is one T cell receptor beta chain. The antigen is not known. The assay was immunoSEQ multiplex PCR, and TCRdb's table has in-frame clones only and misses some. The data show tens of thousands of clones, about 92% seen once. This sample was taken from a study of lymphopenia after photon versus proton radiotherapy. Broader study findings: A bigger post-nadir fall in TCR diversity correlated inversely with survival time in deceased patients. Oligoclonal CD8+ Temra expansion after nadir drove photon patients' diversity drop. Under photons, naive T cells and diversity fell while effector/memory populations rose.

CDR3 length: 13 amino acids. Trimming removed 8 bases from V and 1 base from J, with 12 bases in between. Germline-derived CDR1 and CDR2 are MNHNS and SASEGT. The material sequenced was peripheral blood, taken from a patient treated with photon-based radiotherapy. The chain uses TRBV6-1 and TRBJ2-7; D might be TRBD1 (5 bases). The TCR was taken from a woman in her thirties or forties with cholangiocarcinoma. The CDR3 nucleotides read TGTGCCAGCGACAGCCTAACTTCCTACGAGCAGTACTTC. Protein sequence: CASDSLTSYEQYF.